The 10 T cell receptor beta chains below come from one sample, sequenced in a study of shared clonotypes between healthy human individuals. The data were produced by immunoSEQ multiplex PCR, yet TCRdb's version contains in-frame clones alone and is incomplete. Among about 1 million clones listed, about 75% were seen once. Sample: memory CD4+ T cells sorted from blood. The subset was: CD45RA-negative fraction. The receptors were sampled from a man between 18 and 29 years old in good health.

This clone was detected ten times or more. The chain carries TRBV27 and TRBJ1-2; TRBD1 matches 8 bases. The CDR3 contains 12 residues. J was trimmed by 8 bases and V by 8 bases; bases with no gene match: 7. CDR1 MNHEY and CDR2 SMNVEV come from the germline V gene (reference sequence). For the CDR3, the DNA is TGTGCCAGCTTGACCAGGGGGCCCGGCTACACCTTC. Protein sequence: CASLTRGPGYTF.

The genes are TRBV7-3 and TRBJ2-2, with D uncertain. The CDR3 contains 15 residues. Trimming cost V 5 bases and J 0 bases, with 10 bases left between them. The germline V gene has CDR1 SGHTA and CDR2 FQGTGA. The CDR3 DNA reads TGTGCCAGCAGCACCGAAGCAGCGAACACCGGGGAGCTGTTTTTT. It codes for CASSTEAANTGELFF. The variable domain in full, with the rest retrieved from reference TRBV7-3 and TRBJ2-2, is GAGVSQTPSNKVTEKGKYVELRCDPISGHTALYWYRQSLGQGPEFLIYFQGTGAADDSGLPNDRFFAVRPEGSVSTLKIQRTERGDSAVYLCASSTEAANTGELFFGEGSRLTVL.

This chain joins TRBV27 and TRBJ1-2; 10 bases line up with TRBD1. Trimming at V came to 4 bases and at J to 4 bases, leaving 18 bases not matched to a gene. The germline V gene encodes CDR1 MNHEY and CDR2 SMNVEV (reference sequence). The CDR3 has 19 amino acids. CDR3 loop: CASSSLTEELTGGGYGYTF. DNA for the CDR3: TGTGCCAGCAGTTCCCTAACCGAAGAATTGACAGGGGGCGGCTATGGCTACACCTTC.

The chain employs TRBV13 and TRBJ2-7, with 8 bases aligning to TRBD1. This CDR3 contains 15 residues. The junction had 6 bases not matched to a gene; V was cut back by 0 bases and J by 5 bases. The germline V gene encodes CDR1 PRHDT and CDR2 FYEKMQ (reference sequence). The CDR3 loop reads CASSLGQGAFHEQYF. Here the CDR3 DNA reads TGTGCCAGCAGCTTAGGTCAGGGGGCGTTCCACGAGCAGTACTTC.

This clone was detected once. In DNA, the CDR3 is TGCGCCAGCAGCCCCGGGACTAGCCAAGAGACCCAGTACTTC. Residues: CASSPGTSQETQYF. The rearrangement uses TRBV10-2 and TRBJ2-5; 8 nucleotides match TRBD2. Trimming took 6 bases from V and 1 from J; bases not matched to a gene: 4. CDR1 and CDR2 (germline): WSHSY, SAAADI. The length of the CDR3 is 14 residues.

V is TRBV18 and J is TRBJ2-5, with 8 bases fitting TRBD1. Germline V gives CDR1 KGHSH, CDR2 LQKENI. The J segment lost 4 bases and the V segment lost 4 bases, leaving 11 bases of the junction unmatched. CDR3 length: 16 amino acids. DNA of the CDR3: TGTGCCAGCTCACGCGGGACAGGATTATGGGGAGAGACCCAGTACTTC. Translated, it gives CASSRGTGLWGETQYF. Complete variable domain (other parts from reference TRBV18 and TRBJ2-5): NAGVMQNPRHLVRRRGQEARLRCSPMKGHSHVYWYRQLPEEGLKFMVYLQKENIIDESGMPKERFSAEFPKEGPSILRIQQVVRGDSAAYFCASSRGTGLWGETQYFGPGTRLLVL.

V is TRBV30 and J is TRBJ1-1; D not certain. The germline CDR1 and CDR2 sequences are GTSNPN and SVGIG (reference sequence). Trimming removed 5 bases at V and 8 bases at J, with 18 bases between. CDR3 length equals 13 residues. CDR3 nucleotide sequence: TGTGCCTGGTCTACGGTATCAATTTCGGAAGCTTTCTTT. This encodes CAWSTVSISEAFF.

This chain joins TRBV9 and TRBJ2-1; TRBD2 aligns across 7 bases. CDR1 and CDR2 (germline): SGDLS, YYNGEE. With V trimmed by 4 bases and J by 7 bases, 14 bases remained unmatched. The CDR3 length is 16 residues. Here the CDR3 DNA reads TGTGCCAGCAGCCCCCCCCCGGCGGGAGTAGGGAATGAGCAGTTCTTC. The encoded protein is CASSPPPAGVGNEQFF.

This clone appeared once. The V gene is TRBV5-1, the J gene TRBJ2-5, with a tentative D call TRBD1 (6 bases). The closer fit of TRBJ2-7 to the DNA end suggests the J call may be wrong. Germline values: CDR1 SGHRS, CDR2 YFSETQ. The CDR3 contains 14 residues. Here the CDR3 reads CASSLSRGDYEQYF. The DNA of the CDR3 is TGCGCCAGCAGCCTTAGCAGGGGAGACTACGAGCAGTACTTC.

This chain uses TRBV19 with TRBJ2-4; D is ambiguous. The germline V gene encodes CDR1 LNHDA and CDR2 SQIVND (reference sequence). The CDR3 covers 13 residues. V lost 7 bases, J lost 1 base, and 8 bases lay in between. Here the CDR3 DNA reads TGTGCCAGTACCCCACCCGCCAAAAACATTCAGTACTTC. As protein: CASTPPAKNIQYF.